The sequence of this TCR beta chain was determined in a study of CD8+CD57+ T cells in acquired aplastic anemia. Study details: The sorted CD4+ and CD8+ cells yielded an average approximately 3 ug of DNA. An average of about 11 million reads for CD4+ cells was obtained from healthy donors. General study points: Approximately 30 was the count of CD8+ CDR3 sequences that patients shared with controls. Controls did not differ significantly from patients in CD8+ Simpson's diversity.

It was genomic DNA that served as the template for profiling TCR beta VDJ and CDR3. Via MiXCR, TCRdb re-called the reads, giving one row per CDR3 protein. The sample includes about 64,000 distinct CDR3 sequences, around 55% of them seen just once. This clonotype was observed a few times. Its antigen remains unidentified. With V trimmed by 2 bases and J by 6 bases, 9 bases remained unmatched. The CDR3 runs 16 residues. Germline V gene lookup returns CDR1 KGHSH and CDR2 LQKENI. This sequence was found in a human donor in good health, serving as a control. The sample taken for sequencing was sorted CD4+, CD8+, or CD8+CD57+ T cells (not recorded which) from PBMCs. The chain joins TRBV18 to TRBJ2-1; 8 bases fit TRBD2. CDR3 amino acids: CASSPAGGGLINEQFF. DNA of the CDR3: TGTGCCAGCTCACCAGCGGGAGGAGGTCTAATCAATGAGCAGTTCTTC. Combining the CDR3 with reference TRBV18 and TRBJ2-1 gives the whole variable domain NAGVMQNPRHLVRRRGQEARLRCSPMKGHSHVYWYRQLPEEGLKFMVYLQKENIIDESGMPKERFSAEFPKEGPSILRIQQVVRGDSAAYFCASSPAGGGLINEQFFGPGTRLTVL.